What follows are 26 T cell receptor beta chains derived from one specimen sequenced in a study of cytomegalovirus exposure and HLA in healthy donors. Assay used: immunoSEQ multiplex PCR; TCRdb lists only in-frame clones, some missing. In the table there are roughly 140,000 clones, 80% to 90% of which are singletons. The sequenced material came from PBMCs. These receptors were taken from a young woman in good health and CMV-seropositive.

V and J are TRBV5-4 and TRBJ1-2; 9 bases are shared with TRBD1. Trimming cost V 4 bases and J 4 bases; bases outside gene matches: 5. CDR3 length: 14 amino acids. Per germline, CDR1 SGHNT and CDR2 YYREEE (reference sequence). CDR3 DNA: TGTGCCAGCAGCCGGGACAGGGAATTCTATGGCTACACCTTC. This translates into CASSRDREFYGYTF. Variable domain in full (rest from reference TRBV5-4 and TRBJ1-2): ETGVTQSPTHLIKTRGQQVTLRCSSQSGHNTVSWYQQALGQGPQFIFQYYREEENGRGNFPPRFSGLQFPNYSSELNVNALELDDSALYLCASSRDREFYGYTFGSGTRLTVV.

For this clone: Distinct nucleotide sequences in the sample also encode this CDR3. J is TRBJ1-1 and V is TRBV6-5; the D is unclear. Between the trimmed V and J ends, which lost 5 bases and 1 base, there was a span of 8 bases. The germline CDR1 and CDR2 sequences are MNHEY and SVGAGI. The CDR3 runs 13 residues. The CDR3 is CASSLTGNTEAFF. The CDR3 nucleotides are TGTGCCAGCAGTCTCACTGGGAACACTGAAGCTTTCTTT.

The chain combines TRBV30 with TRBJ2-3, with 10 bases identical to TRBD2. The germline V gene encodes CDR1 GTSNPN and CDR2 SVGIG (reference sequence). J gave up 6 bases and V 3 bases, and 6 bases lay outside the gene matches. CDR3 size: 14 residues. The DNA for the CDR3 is TGTGCCTGGAGCCAACTAGCGGGACGCGATACGCAGTATTTT. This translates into CAWSQLAGRDTQYF.

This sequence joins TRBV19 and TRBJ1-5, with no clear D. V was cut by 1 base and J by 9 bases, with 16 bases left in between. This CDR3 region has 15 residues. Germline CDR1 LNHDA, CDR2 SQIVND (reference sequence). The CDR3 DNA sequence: TGTGCCAGTAGTATAGGGCAGTATACAATCACGCCCCAGCATTTT. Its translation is CASSIGQYTITPQHF.

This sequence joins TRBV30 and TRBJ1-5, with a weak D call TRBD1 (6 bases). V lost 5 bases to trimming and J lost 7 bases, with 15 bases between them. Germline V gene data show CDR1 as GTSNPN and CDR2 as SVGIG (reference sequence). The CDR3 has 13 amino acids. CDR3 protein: CAWAKQGHQPQHF. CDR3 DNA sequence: TGTGCCTGGGCGAAACAGGGCCACCAGCCCCAGCATTTT.

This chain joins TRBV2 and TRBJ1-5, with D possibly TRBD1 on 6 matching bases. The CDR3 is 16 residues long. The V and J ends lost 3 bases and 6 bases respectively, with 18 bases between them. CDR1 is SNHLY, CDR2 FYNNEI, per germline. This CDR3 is CASSEAGGGEVQPQHF. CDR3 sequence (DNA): TGTGCCAGCAGTGAGGCTGGGGGGGGCGAGGTTCAGCCCCAGCATTTT.

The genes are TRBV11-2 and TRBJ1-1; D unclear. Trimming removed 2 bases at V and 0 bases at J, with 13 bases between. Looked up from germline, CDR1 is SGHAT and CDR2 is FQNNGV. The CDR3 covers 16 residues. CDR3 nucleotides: TGTGCCAGCAGCTTAAGTATGGGCACAATGAACACTGAAGCTTTCTTT. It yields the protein CASSLSMGTMNTEAFF.

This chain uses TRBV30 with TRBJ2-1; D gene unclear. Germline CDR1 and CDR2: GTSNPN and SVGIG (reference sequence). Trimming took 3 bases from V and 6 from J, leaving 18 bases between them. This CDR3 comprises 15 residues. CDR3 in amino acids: CAWSFLQVALNEQFF. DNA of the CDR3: TGTGCCTGGAGCTTTCTTCAGGTCGCTCTCAATGAGCAGTTCTTC.

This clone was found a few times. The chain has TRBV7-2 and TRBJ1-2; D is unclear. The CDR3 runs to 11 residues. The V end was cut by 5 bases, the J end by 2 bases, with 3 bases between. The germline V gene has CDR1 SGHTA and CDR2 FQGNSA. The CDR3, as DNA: TGTGCCAGCAGCCGGAACTATGGCTACACCTTC. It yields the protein CASSRNYGYTF.

CDR3 residues: CASSVERGLQETQYF. The CDR3 region has the DNA TGTGCCAGCAGCGTAGAGCGGGGGCTTCAAGAGACCCAGTACTTC. The V call is TRBV9, the J call TRBJ2-5; 8 positions match TRBD2. The CDR3 totals 15 residues. J gave up 2 bases and V 0 bases, and 3 bases lay outside the gene matches. Germline V CDR1 and CDR2: SGDLS, YYNGEE.

The CDR3 sequence: CAWGTGVLYEQYF. DNA for the CDR3: TGTGCCTGGGGCACGGGAGTTTTATACGAGCAGTACTTC. V gene TRBV30 combines with J gene TRBJ2-7; TRBD2 is a possible D gene (6 bases). Germline CDR1 and CDR2: GTSNPN and SVGIG (reference sequence). The CDR3 extends over 13 amino acids. The V end lost 5 bases, the J end lost 4 bases, and 15 bases lay between the germline ends.

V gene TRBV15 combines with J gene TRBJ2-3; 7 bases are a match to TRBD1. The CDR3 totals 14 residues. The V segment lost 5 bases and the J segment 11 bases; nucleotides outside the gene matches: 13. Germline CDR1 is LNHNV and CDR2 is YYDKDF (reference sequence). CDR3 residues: CATSETNIGQEQYF. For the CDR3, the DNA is TGTGCCACCAGCGAGACAAACATCGGACAGGAGCAGTATTTT.

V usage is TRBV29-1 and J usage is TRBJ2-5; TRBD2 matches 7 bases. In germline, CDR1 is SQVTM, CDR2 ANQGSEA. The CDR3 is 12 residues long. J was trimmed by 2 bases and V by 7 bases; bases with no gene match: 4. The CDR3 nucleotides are TGCAGCGGGGGGGGACGACAAGAGACCCAGTACTTC. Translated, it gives CSGGGRQETQYF. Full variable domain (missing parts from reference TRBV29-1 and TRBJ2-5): SAVISQKPSRDICQRGTSLTIQCQVDSQVTMMFWYRQQPGQSLTLIATANQGSEATYESGFVIDKFPISRPNLTFSTLTVSNMSPEDSSIYLCSGGGRQETQYFGPGTRLLVL.

The CDR3 coding sequence is TGTGCCAGCAGTCCGAGCAAGATTACTAGGGGGGGGACAGATACGCAGTATTTT. Translation gives CASSPSKITRGGTDTQYF. The rearrangement uses TRBV2 and TRBJ2-3; maybe TRBD2 (7 bases). The ends were cut back, 5 bases at V and 3 bases at J, with 24 bases in the middle. Germline assignment: CDR1 SNHLY and CDR2 FYNNEI. This CDR3 is 18 amino acids long.

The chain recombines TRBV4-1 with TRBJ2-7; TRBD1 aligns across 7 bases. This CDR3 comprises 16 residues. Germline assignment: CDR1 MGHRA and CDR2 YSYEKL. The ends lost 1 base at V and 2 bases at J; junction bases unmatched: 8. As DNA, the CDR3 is TGCGCCAGCAGCCAAGGCTTAAGACAGGGTACCTACGAGCAGTACTTC. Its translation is CASSQGLRQGTYEQYF.

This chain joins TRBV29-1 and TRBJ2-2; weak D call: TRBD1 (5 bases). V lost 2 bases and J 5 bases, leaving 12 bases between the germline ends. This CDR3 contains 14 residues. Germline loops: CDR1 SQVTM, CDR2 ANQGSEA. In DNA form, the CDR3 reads TGCAGCGTTGAACCCAGGGTGTCGACCGGGGAGCTGTTTTTT. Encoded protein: CSVEPRVSTGELFF.

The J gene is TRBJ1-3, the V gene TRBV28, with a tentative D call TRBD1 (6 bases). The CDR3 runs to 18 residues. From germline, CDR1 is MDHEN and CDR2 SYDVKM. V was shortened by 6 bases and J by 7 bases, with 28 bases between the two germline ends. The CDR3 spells CASSMAQGYNRVWNTIYF. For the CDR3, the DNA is TGTGCCAGCAGCATGGCCCAGGGGTACAACAGGGTCTGGAACACCATATATTTT.

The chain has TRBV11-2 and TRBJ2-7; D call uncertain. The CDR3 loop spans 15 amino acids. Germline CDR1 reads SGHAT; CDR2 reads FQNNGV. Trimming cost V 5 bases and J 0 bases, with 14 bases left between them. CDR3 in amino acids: CASSPRRGFSYEQYF. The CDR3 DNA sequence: TGTGCCAGCAGCCCTCGGCGCGGTTTCTCCTACGAGCAGTACTTC. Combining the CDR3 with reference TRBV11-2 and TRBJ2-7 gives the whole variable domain EAGVAQSPRYKIIEKRQSVAFWCNPISGHATLYWYQQILGQGPKLLIQFQNNGVVDDSQLPKDRFSAERLKGVDSTLKIQPAKLEDSAVYLCASSPRRGFSYEQYFGPGTRLTVT.

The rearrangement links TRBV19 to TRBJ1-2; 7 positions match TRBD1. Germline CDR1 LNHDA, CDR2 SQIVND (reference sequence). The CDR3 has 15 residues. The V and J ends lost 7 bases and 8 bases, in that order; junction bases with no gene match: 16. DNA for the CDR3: TGTGCCAGTACGGAACAGGGGAGGTTTTCCAGCGGCTACACCTTC. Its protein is CASTEQGRFSSGYTF.

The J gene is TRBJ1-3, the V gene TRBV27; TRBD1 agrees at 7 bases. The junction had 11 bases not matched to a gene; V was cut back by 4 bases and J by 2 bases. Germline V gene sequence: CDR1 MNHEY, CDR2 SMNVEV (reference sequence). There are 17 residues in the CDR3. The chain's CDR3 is CASSYGPPGGPGNTIYF. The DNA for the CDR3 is TGTGCCAGCAGTTATGGCCCCCCAGGGGGACCTGGAAACACCATATATTTT.

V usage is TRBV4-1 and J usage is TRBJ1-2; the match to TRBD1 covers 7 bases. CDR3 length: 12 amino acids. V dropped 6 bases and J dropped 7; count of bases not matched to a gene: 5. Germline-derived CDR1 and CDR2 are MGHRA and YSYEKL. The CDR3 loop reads CASRRGGSGYTF. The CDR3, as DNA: TGCGCCAGCAGACGAGGGGGCTCTGGCTACACCTTC.

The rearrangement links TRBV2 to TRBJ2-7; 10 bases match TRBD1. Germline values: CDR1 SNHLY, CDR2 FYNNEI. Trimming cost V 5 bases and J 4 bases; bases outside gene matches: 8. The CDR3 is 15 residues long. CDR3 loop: CASSMDRGASYEQYF. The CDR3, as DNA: TGTGCCAGCAGTATGGACAGGGGGGCATCTTACGAGCAGTACTTC.

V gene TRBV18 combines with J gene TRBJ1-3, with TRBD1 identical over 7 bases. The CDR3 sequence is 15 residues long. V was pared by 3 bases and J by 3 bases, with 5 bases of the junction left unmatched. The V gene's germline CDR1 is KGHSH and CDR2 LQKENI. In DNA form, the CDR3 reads TGTGCCAGCTCACCGAGGGACAGAGTTGGAAACACCATATATTTT. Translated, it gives CASSPRDRVGNTIYF.

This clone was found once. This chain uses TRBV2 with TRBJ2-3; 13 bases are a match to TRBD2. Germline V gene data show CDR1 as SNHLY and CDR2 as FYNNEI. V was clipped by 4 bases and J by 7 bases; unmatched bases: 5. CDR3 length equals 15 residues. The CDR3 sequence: CASSAGTSGIYTQYF. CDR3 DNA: TGTGCCAGCAGTGCCGGGACTAGCGGGATCTATACGCAGTATTTT.

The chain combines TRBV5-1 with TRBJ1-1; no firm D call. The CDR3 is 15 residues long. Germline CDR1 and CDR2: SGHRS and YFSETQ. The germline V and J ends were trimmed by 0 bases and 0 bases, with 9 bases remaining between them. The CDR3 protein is CASSLGTGMNTEAFF. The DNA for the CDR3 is TGCGCCAGCAGCTTGGGTACGGGGATGAACACTGAAGCTTTCTTT.

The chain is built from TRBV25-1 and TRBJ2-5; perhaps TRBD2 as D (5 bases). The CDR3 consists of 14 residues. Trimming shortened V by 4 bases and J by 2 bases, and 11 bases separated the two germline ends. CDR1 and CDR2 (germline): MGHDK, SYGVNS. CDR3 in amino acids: CASSVPGNQETQYF. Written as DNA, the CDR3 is TGTGCCAGCAGTGTCCCGGGAAATCAAGAGACCCAGTACTTC. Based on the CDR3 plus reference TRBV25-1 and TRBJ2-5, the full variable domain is EADIYQTPRYLVIGTGKKITLECSQTMGHDKMYWYQQDPGMELHLIHYSYGVNSTEKGDLSSESTVSRIRTEHFPLTLESARPSHTSQYLCASSVPGNQETQYFGPGTRLLVL.